The text below deals with one T cell receptor (beta chain). This sample is part of a study of T cell repertoires in ileal Crohn's disease. TCRB immunosequencing input was roughly 500 nanograms of biopsy DNA per sample. TCRdb's table, derived via immunoSEQ multiplex PCR, lists solely in-frame clones and lacks some. The sample has approximately 13,000 clones; around 78% are singletons. Time point indicated: neoterminal ileum biopsy at postoperative endoscopy, about 6 months after surgery. V was clipped by 0 bases and J by 7 bases, with 10 bases between them. Germline loops: CDR1 MNHNY, CDR2 SVGAGI (reference sequence). This CDR3 has 13 amino acids.

The clonotype was recovered from an adult with Crohn's disease. The sequenced sample was ileal tissue. This chain joins TRBV6-6 and TRBJ2-7; D possibly corresponds to TRBD1 (6 bases). This chain's CDR3 is CASSYSIGGEQYF. CDR3 sequence (DNA): TGTGCCAGCAGTTACTCGATAGGGGGAGAGCAGTACTTC.